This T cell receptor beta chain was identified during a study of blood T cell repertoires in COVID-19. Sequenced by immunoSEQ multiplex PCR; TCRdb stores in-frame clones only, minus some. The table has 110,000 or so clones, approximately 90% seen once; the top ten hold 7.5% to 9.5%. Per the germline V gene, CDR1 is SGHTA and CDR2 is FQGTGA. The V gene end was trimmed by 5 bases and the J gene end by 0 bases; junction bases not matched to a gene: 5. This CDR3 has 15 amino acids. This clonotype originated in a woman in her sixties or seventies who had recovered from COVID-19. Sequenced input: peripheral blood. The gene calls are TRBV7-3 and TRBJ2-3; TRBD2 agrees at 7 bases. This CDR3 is CASSRGEGSTDTQYF. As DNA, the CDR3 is TGTGCCAGCAGCCGGGGGGAGGGAAGCACAGATACGCAGTATTTT.